Reported below is one TCR beta chain. These data are taken from a study of blood T cell repertoires in COVID-19. Generated by immunoSEQ multiplex PCR, the TCRdb table keeps only in-frame clones and is missing some. The top ten clones hold about 15% of a sample with roughly 55,000 clones, approximately 84% of them seen once. The germline V and J ends were trimmed by 3 bases and 4 bases, with 9 bases remaining between them. CDR1 is LNHNV and CDR2 is YYDKDF in the germline V gene (reference sequence). The CDR3 sequence is 13 residues long. Sequencing used peripheral blood. The chain combines TRBV15 with TRBJ1-1, with D tentatively TRBD1 (6 bases). This TCR was sampled from a human donor with active or convalescent COVID-19. The donor label of this sample is uncertain. CDR3 sequence: CATSSQGGTEAFF. CDR3 nucleotide sequence: TGTGCCACCAGCAGTCAAGGGGGCACTGAAGCTTTCTTT.